Below are 4 T cell receptor beta chains sequenced from a single sample in a study of lymphopenia after photon versus proton radiotherapy. Data came from immunoSEQ multiplex PCR; TCRdb stores just in-frame clones and leaves some out. The data contain more than 25,000 clones, roughly 89% of them seen just once; the ten biggest clones take up around 19%. The source material was peripheral blood, sampled from a patient treated with photon-based radiotherapy. The receptor source for this set is a man aged 45-65 years with gastric cancer.

V is TRBV20-1 and J is TRBJ1-1, with unresolved D. Between the trimmed V and J ends, which lost 5 bases and 5 bases, there was a span of 9 bases. The CDR3 totals 11 residues. CDR1 DFQATT and CDR2 SNEGSKA come from the germline V gene (reference sequence). CDR3 in amino acids: CSAGLGTEAFF. The CDR3 nucleotides are TGCAGTGCTGGACTAGGGACTGAAGCTTTCTTT.

The V and J genes are TRBV7-6 and TRBJ2-7, with D perhaps given as TRBD1 or TRBD2 (5 bases each). Deletions cut 3 bases from V and 5 bases from J, with 14 bases between. This CDR3 spans 14 amino acids. Looked up from germline, CDR1 is SGHVS and CDR2 is FNYEAQ. DNA for the CDR3: TGTGCCAGCAGCTTGCTCAGCCGGGACCACGAGCAGTACTTC. Its protein is CASSLLSRDHEQYF.

The rearrangement joins TRBV5-6 to TRBJ1-1; no clear D gene. Germline values: CDR1 SGHDT, CDR2 YYEEEE. This CDR3 region has 15 residues. Trimming took off 3 bases at V and 4 bases at J, with 16 bases between the two ends. In DNA, the CDR3 is TGTGCCAGCAGCTCCTCTCACGACGGATTCACTGAAGCTTTCTTT. Translating it yields CASSSSHDGFTEAFF. The variable domain in full, completed from reference TRBV5-6 and TRBJ1-1, reads DAGVTQSPTHLIKTRGQQVTLRCSPKSGHDTVSWYQQALGQGPQFIFQYYEEEERQRGNFPDRFSGHQFPNYSSELNVNALLLGDSALYLCASSSSHDGFTEAFFGQGTRLTVV.

V is TRBV12-5 and J is TRBJ2-3; possible D gene TRBD2, 7 bases. This CDR3 is 15 amino acids long. The V gene's germline CDR1 is LGHNT and CDR2 FRNRAP. The V end was cut by 3 bases, the J end by 5 bases, with 15 bases between. CDR3 sequence reads: CASGLRGGALDTQYF. In DNA, the CDR3 is TGTGCTAGTGGTTTAAGGGGGGGGGCCTTAGATACGCAGTATTTT.